A single sample is the source of the 27 T cell receptor beta chains below, sequenced in a study of control samples from healthy donors and cancer patients. Using immunoSEQ multiplex PCR, the repertoire was profiled, and TCRdb retains in-frame clones only, with some absent. The profile covers about 170,000 clones, with over 85% appearing a single time and about 4% taken by the ten largest. Sequenced: blood. These receptors all come from a woman in her sixties in good health.

The rearrangement uses TRBV5-1 and TRBJ2-7; D is possibly TRBD1 (6 bases). Germline values: CDR1 SGHRS, CDR2 YFSETQ. Trimming removed 4 bases from V and 0 bases from J, with 11 bases in between. The CDR3 has 14 amino acids. For the CDR3, the DNA is TGCGCCAGCAGCCGACAGGAGAGCTCCTACGAGCAGTACTTC. It is translated as CASSRQESSYEQYF.

The genes are TRBV10-1 and TRBJ1-6; D remains ambiguous. Germline V gene sequence: CDR1 WNHNN, CDR2 SYGVQD (reference sequence). The CDR3 has 15 amino acids. V dropped 3 bases and J dropped 10 bases, with 16 bases sitting between them. This chain's CDR3 is CASSDPNLLNSPLHF. As DNA, the CDR3 is TGCGCCAGCAGTGACCCCAATCTCCTTAACTCACCCCTCCACTTT.

This clone was observed a single time. The V gene is TRBV5-4, the J gene TRBJ1-1; TRBD1 aligns across 9 bases. The CDR3 runs 15 residues. V shed 2 bases, J shed 3 bases, and the junction held 5 bases outside the gene matches. The germline V gene encodes CDR1 SGHNT and CDR2 YYREEE (reference sequence). Here the CDR3 reads CASSFPGQGDTEAFF. CDR3 nucleotide sequence: TGTGCCAGCAGCTTCCCGGGACAGGGTGACACTGAAGCTTTCTTT.

The CDR3 DNA follows: TGTGCCAGTAGTCCCAAATCCCCCAGACAGGGTTCCAAAAACATTCAGTACTTC. Its protein is CASSPKSPRQGSKNIQYF. The V call is TRBV19, the J call TRBJ2-4; 7 bases are shared with TRBD1. Germline values: CDR1 LNHDA, CDR2 SQIVND (reference sequence). The CDR3 covers 18 residues. J was trimmed by 2 bases and V by 5 bases; bases with no gene match: 15. The whole variable domain, filled in from reference TRBV19 and TRBJ2-4, reads DGGITQSPKYLFRKEGQNVTLSCEQNLNHDAMYWYRQDPGQGLRLIYYSQIVNDFQKGDIAEGYSVSREKKESFPLTVTSAQKNPTAFYLCASSPKSPRQGSKNIQYFGAGTRLSVL.

This chain uses TRBV12-3 or TRBV12-4 with TRBJ1-1, with D unclear. V gave up 2 bases and J gave up 5 bases, with 9 bases separating them. The CDR3 is made up of 13 amino acids. This chain's CDR3 is CASSLMKRTEAFF. CDR3 bases: TGTGCCAGCAGTTTAATGAAAAGGACTGAAGCTTTCTTT.

V gene TRBV7-2 combines with J gene TRBJ2-2; 9 nucleotides agree with TRBD1. Trimming took 0 bases from V and 3 from J; bases not matched to a gene: 5. Germline V gives CDR1 SGHTA, CDR2 FQGNSA. This CDR3 is 17 amino acids long. CDR3 nucleotides: TGTGCCAGCAGCTTAGCACGGGACAGGGCGGACACCGGGGAGCTGTTTTTT. Protein: CASSLARDRADTGELFF.

This clone has a handful of counts. This sequence joins TRBV7-2 and TRBJ1-4; no firm D call. The germline CDR1 and CDR2 sequences are SGHTA and FQGNSA. V was shortened by 5 bases and J by 8 bases, with 15 bases between the two germline ends. This CDR3 comprises 14 residues. The DNA for the CDR3 is TGTGCCAGCAGCCCGGGAAGTGGTGAAGAAAAACTGTTTTTT. It codes for CASSPGSGEEKLFF.

The V call is TRBV29-1, the J call TRBJ1-4; 7 nucleotides align to TRBD1. CDR3 length: 16 amino acids. The V gene end was trimmed by 6 bases and the J gene end by 0 bases; junction bases not matched to a gene: 10. The germline V gene has CDR1 SQVTM and CDR2 ANQGSEA. The CDR3 region has the DNA TGCAGCGTGATCACAGGGGCCTACACAACTAATGAAAAACTGTTTTTT. This gives the protein CSVITGAYTTNEKLFF.

The V gene is TRBV4-3, the J gene TRBJ1-3; D is undetermined. Germline CDR1 is LGHNA and CDR2 is YSLEER. The CDR3 runs to 16 residues. V gave up 1 base and J gave up 0 bases, with 10 bases separating them. CDR3 nucleotide sequence: TGCGCCAGCAGCCAAGGGCGAGGATACTCTGGAAACACCATATATTTT. Translating it yields CASSQGRGYSGNTIYF.

This chain joins TRBV7-2 and TRBJ1-3; D is perhaps TRBD1 (6 bases). In germline, CDR1 is SGHTA, CDR2 FQGNSA. V lost 1 base to trimming and J lost 13 bases, with 14 bases between them. This CDR3 region has 13 residues. CDR3 sequence (DNA): TGTGCCAGCAGCTTAGTCGCAGGGGAGTTGATATATTTT. This codes for CASSLVAGELIYF.

Only one count was recorded for this clone. V usage is TRBV7-6 and J usage is TRBJ1-5; D is possibly TRBD1 (5 bases). Trimming removed 5 bases at V and 5 bases at J, with 13 bases between. This CDR3 has 14 amino acids. CDR1 and CDR2 from the germline V gene are SGHVS and FNYEAQ. The CDR3 nucleotides are TGTGCCAGCAGCCTCAGCGGGGCTGATCAGCCCCAGCATTTT. It codes for CASSLSGADQPQHF.

This rearrangement joins TRBV19 to TRBJ1-5; 8 bases fit TRBD1. Germline CDR1 LNHDA, CDR2 SQIVND (reference sequence). This CDR3 is 15 amino acids long. V was pared by 5 bases and J by 2 bases, with 5 bases of the junction left unmatched. The CDR3 DNA reads as TGTGCCAGTAGTCCAGTGACAGGGGGCAATCAGCCCCAGCATTTT. Translating it yields CASSPVTGGNQPQHF. The full variable domain, its missing parts supplied by reference TRBV19 and TRBJ1-5, is DGGITQSPKYLFRKEGQNVTLSCEQNLNHDAMYWYRQDPGQGLRLIYYSQIVNDFQKGDIAEGYSVSREKKESFPLTVTSAQKNPTAFYLCASSPVTGGNQPQHFGDGTRLSIL.

The chain combines TRBV12-3 or TRBV12-4 with TRBJ1-5, with D uncertain. Between the trimmed V and J ends, which lost 6 bases and 3 bases, there was a span of 3 bases. The CDR3 is 11 amino acids. CDR3 DNA: TGTGCCAGCAGCCTCAATCAGCCCCAGCATTTT. It encodes CASSLNQPQHF.

This chain uses TRBV4-3 with TRBJ1-2; D is undetermined. CDR1 is LGHNA and CDR2 is YSLEER in the germline V gene. Trimming pared 0 bases from V and 3 bases from J, leaving 11 bases between. CDR3 length: 15 amino acids. CDR3 region: CASSQDQEAYYGYTF. The CDR3 DNA sequence: TGCGCCAGCAGCCAAGATCAGGAGGCTTACTATGGCTACACCTTC.

This rearrangement joins TRBV2 to TRBJ1-2; D gene uncertain. Germline values: CDR1 SNHLY, CDR2 FYNNEI. V was pared by 3 bases and J by 4 bases, with 6 bases between. This CDR3 is 12 amino acids long. The CDR3 coding sequence is TGTGCCAGCAGTGAGGCTAGCTATGGCTACACCTTC. As protein: CASSEASYGYTF.

This CDR3 is CAISPPGGVNNEQFF. CDR3 nucleotide sequence: TGTGCCATCAGTCCCCCAGGGGGAGTTAACAATGAGCAGTTCTTC. This chain uses TRBV10-3 with TRBJ2-1; 7 positions agree with TRBD1. J was trimmed by 5 bases and V by 5 bases; bases with no gene match: 9. From germline, CDR1 is ENHRY and CDR2 SYGVKD. This CDR3 region has 15 residues.

The chain is built from TRBV6-5 and TRBJ2-7; D is tentatively TRBD1 or TRBD2 (5 bases each). Germline loops: CDR1 MNHEY, CDR2 SVGAGI. V was trimmed by 8 bases and J by 4 bases, leaving 15 bases between them. The CDR3 consists of 13 residues. The CDR3 sequence is CASLQGTGYEQYF. The CDR3 DNA reads as TGTGCCAGCCTTCAGGGCACGGGATACGAGCAGTACTTC.

V is TRBV2 and J is TRBJ1-2, with a weak D call TRBD1 (6 bases). The germline CDR1 and CDR2 sequences are SNHLY and FYNNEI. CDR3 size: 12 residues. V was trimmed by 7 bases and J by 11 bases, leaving 17 bases between them. In nucleotides, the CDR3 is TGTGCCAGCACTCGGGACATCAAGGGGTACACCTTC. The encoded protein is CASTRDIKGYTF.

This clone was seen only a few times. The chain combines TRBV7-7 with TRBJ2-5; a weak D match, TRBD1 (7 bases). Trimming took off 5 bases at V and 2 bases at J, with 18 bases between the two ends. The CDR3 has 16 amino acids. Germline assignment: CDR1 SSHAT and CDR2 FNYEAQ (reference sequence). This chain's CDR3 is CASSPGQLGGQETQYF. CDR3 DNA: TGTGCCAGCAGCCCGGGACAGTTAGGAGGGCAAGAGACCCAGTACTTC.

The CDR3 protein is CATSRTLGDGTQYF. The CDR3 DNA reads as TGTGCCACCAGCAGGACCCTAGGGGATGGGACCCAGTACTTC. V usage is TRBV15 and J usage is TRBJ2-5; D may be TRBD1 (5 bases). Germline-derived CDR1 and CDR2 are LNHNV and YYDKDF (reference sequence). The CDR3 length is 14 residues. The V gene lost 3 bases and the J gene lost 7 bases, with 15 bases spanning the gap.

The CDR3 spells CAWSPDHRGTGYTF. CDR3 nucleotides: TGTGCCTGGAGTCCCGACCACAGGGGGACTGGCTACACCTTC. The V gene is TRBV30, the J gene TRBJ1-2; 8 nucleotides align to TRBD1. The CDR3 contains 14 residues. In germline, CDR1 is GTSNPN, CDR2 SVGIG (reference sequence). V shed 2 bases, J shed 7 bases, and the junction held 9 bases outside the gene matches.

V is TRBV6-5 and J is TRBJ1-3; no clear D. V shed 0 bases and J shed 1 base, with 10 bases lying between them. Germline V gene sequence: CDR1 MNHEY, CDR2 SVGAGI. The CDR3 extends over 16 amino acids. As DNA, the CDR3 is TGTGCCAGCAGTTACTCGGCGACGCAGTCTGGAAACACCATATATTTT. Its protein product is CASSYSATQSGNTIYF.

The rearrangement joins TRBV5-4 to TRBJ2-7; no reliable D call. Germline values: CDR1 SGHNT, CDR2 YYREEE (reference sequence). This CDR3 spans 14 amino acids. V gave up 1 base and J gave up 0 bases, with 8 bases separating them. CDR3 protein: CASSLWSDSYEQYF. In DNA, the CDR3 is TGTGCCAGCAGCTTGTGGTCAGACTCCTACGAGCAGTACTTC.

The chain combines TRBV28 with TRBJ2-7, with D possibly being TRBD2 (5 bases). Germline CDR1 is MDHEN and CDR2 is SYDVKM. The V end was cut by 4 bases, the J end by 3 bases, with 10 bases between. This CDR3 region has 13 residues. The CDR3 region has the DNA TGTGCCAGCAGTTATTCGGGGTTCTACGAGCAGTACTTC. The encoded protein is CASSYSGFYEQYF.

V usage is TRBV10-1 and J usage is TRBJ1-2; a possible D gene is TRBD1 (6 bases). V was pared by 3 bases and J by 8 bases, with 13 bases between. The CDR3 is 13 amino acids. Germline CDR1 reads WNHNN; CDR2 reads SYGVQD (reference sequence). The CDR3 loop is CASSENRDGGYTF. The CDR3 nucleotides are TGCGCCAGCAGTGAAAACAGGGACGGGGGCTACACCTTC.

This rearrangement joins TRBV6-2 or TRBV6-3 to TRBJ2-3; 8 nucleotides align to TRBD2. The germline V gene has CDR1 MNHEY and CDR2 SVGEGT. V gave up 4 bases and J gave up 1 base; unmatched junction bases: 10. The CDR3 is made up of 17 amino acids. CDR3 DNA: TGTGCCAGCAGTTTAACTCGCGCGGGGGGCCGCACAGATACGCAGTATTTT. Amino acid sequence: CASSLTRAGGRTDTQYF.

The chain recombines TRBV5-4 with TRBJ1-2; D uncertain. Trimming stripped 3 bases from V and 5 bases from J, with 5 bases between. CDR1 is SGHNT, CDR2 YYREEE, per germline (reference sequence). The CDR3 spans 11 residues. CDR3 DNA: TGTGCCAGCAGCTCGGTTTATGGCTACACCTTC. Translation: CASSSVYGYTF.